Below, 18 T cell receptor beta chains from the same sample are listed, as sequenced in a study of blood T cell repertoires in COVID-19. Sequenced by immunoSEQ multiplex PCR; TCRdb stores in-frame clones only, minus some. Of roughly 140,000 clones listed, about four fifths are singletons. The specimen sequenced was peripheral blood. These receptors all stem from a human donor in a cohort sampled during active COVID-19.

In nucleotides, the CDR3 is TGTGCCAGCAGCAAACTCCGGGACTCCAGAGACGAGCAGTACTTC. It encodes CASSKLRDSRDEQYF. The chain is built from TRBV14 and TRBJ2-7; D perhaps matches TRBD2 (6 bases). The ends were cut back, 5 bases at V and 5 bases at J, with 19 bases in the middle. The CDR3 spans 15 residues. CDR1 and CDR2 (germline): SGHDN, FVKESK.

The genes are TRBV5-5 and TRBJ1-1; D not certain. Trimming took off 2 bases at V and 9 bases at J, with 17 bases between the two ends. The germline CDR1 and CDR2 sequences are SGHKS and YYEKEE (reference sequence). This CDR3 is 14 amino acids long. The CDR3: CASSLGGETTKAFF. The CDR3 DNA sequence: TGTGCCAGCAGCTTAGGAGGAGAAACTACCAAAGCTTTCTTT.

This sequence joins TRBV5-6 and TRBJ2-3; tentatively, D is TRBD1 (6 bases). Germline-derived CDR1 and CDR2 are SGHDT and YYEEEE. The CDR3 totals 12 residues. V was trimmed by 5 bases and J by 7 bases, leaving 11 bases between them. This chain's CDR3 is CASRLTGHTQYF. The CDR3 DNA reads TGTGCCAGCAGACTGACAGGTCATACGCAGTATTTT.

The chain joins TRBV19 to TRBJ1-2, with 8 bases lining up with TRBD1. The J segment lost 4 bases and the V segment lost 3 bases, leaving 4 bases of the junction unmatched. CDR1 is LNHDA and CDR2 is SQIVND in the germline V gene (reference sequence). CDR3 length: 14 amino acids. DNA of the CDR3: TGTGCCAGTAGTATGGACAGGGAAACCTATGGCTACACCTTC. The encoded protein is CASSMDRETYGYTF.

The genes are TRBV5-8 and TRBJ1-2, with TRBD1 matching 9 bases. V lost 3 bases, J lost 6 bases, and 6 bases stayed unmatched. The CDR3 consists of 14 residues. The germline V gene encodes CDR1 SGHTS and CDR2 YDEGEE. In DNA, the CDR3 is TGTGCCAGCAGCTCGGGACAGGGACTCAATGGCTACACCTTC. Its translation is CASSSGQGLNGYTF.

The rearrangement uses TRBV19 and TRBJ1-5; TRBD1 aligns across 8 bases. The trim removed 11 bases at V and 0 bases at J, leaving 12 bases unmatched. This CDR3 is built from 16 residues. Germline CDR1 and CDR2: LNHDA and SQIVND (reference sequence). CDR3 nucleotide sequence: TGTGCCTCCCTCCGGACAGGGAGGTATAGCAATCAGCCCCAGCATTTT. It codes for CASLRTGRYSNQPQHF.

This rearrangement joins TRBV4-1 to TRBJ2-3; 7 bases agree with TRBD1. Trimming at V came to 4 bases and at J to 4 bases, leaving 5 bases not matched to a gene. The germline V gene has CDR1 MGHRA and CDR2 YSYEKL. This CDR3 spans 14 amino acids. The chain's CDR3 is CASSPGTVADTQYF. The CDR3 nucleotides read TGCGCCAGCAGCCCCGGGACAGTAGCAGATACGCAGTATTTT.

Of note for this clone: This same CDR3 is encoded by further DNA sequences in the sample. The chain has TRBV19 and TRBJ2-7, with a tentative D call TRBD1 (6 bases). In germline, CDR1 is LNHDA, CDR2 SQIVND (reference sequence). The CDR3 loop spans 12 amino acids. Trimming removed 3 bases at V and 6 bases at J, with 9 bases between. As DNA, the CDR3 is TGTGCCAGTAGTATGGAAGGGGGCGAGCAGTACTTC. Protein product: CASSMEGGEQYF.

The CDR3 here is CASSTPPDRGTGGYTF. Here the CDR3 DNA reads TGTGCCAGCAGTACCCCCCCGGACAGGGGGACAGGGGGCTACACCTTC. The chain couples TRBV6-6 to TRBJ1-2; 10 nucleotides align to TRBD1. This CDR3 contains 16 residues. The germline V gene has CDR1 MNHNY and CDR2 SVGAGI (reference sequence). V shed 5 bases, J shed 8 bases, and the junction held 14 bases outside the gene matches.

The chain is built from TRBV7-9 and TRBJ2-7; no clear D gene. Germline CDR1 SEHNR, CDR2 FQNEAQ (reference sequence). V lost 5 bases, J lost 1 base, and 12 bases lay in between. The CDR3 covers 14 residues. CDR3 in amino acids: CASSHRVESYEQYF. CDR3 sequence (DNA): TGTGCCAGCAGCCATCGGGTGGAGTCCTACGAGCAGTACTTC.

In DNA form, the CDR3 reads TGTGCCAGCAGCTTAAGTTCGCAGGGGGCTTTCGGCTACACCTTC. It is translated as CASSLSSQGAFGYTF. The chain uses TRBV7-3 and TRBJ1-2; 8 bases line up with TRBD1. The CDR3 is made up of 15 amino acids. J was trimmed by 8 bases and V by 1 base; bases with no gene match: 9. Per the germline V gene, CDR1 is SGHTA and CDR2 is FQGTGA.

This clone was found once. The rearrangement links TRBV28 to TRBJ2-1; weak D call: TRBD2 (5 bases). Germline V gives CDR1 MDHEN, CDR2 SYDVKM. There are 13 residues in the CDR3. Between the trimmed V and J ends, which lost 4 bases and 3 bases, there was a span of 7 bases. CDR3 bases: TGTGCCAGCAGTTACGGGGTCTACAATGAGCAGTTCTTC. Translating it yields CASSYGVYNEQFF.

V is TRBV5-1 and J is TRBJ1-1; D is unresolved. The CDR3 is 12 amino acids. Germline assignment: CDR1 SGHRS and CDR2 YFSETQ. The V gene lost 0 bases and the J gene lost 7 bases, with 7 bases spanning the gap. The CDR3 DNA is TGCGCCAGCAGCTTGGATCAGTTTGAAGCTTTCTTT. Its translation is CASSLDQFEAFF.

The CDR3 bases are TGTGCCAGCAGCGTACAATCAGTCACGGGCACCGGGGAGCTGTTTTTT. This gives the protein CASSVQSVTGTGELFF. This rearrangement joins TRBV9 to TRBJ2-2; no definite D call. CDR1 SGDLS and CDR2 YYNGEE come from the germline V gene. V was cut by 1 base and J by 4 bases, with 14 bases left in between. The CDR3 is 16 amino acids.

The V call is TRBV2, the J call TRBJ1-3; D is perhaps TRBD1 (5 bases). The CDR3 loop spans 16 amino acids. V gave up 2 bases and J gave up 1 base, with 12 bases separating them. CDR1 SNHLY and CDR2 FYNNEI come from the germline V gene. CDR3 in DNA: TGTGCCAGCAGTGAATCAGCCAGGGCTTCTGGAAACACCATATATTTT. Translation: CASSESARASGNTIYF.

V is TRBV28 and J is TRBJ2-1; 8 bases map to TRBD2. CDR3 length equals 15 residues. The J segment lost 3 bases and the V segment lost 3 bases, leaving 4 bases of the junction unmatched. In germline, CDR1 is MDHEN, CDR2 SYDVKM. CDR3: CASSFSGGVYNEQFF. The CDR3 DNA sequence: TGTGCCAGCAGTTTTTCGGGGGGGGTCTACAATGAGCAGTTCTTC.

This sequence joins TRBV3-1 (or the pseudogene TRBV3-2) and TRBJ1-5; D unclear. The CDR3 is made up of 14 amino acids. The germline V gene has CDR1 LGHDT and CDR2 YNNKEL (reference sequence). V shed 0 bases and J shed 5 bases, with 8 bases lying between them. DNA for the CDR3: TGTGCCAGCAGCCAAGAAGGACTAGATCAGCCCCAGCATTTT. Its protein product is CASSQEGLDQPQHF.

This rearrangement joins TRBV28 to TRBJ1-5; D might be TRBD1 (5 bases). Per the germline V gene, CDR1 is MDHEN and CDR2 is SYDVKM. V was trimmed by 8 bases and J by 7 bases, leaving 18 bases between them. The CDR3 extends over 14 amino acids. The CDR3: CASAEAGFEQPQHF. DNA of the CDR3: TGTGCCAGCGCCGAGGCAGGGTTCGAACAGCCCCAGCATTTT. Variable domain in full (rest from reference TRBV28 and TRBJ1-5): DVKVTQSSRYLVKRTGEKVFLECVQDMDHENMFWYRQDPGLGLRLIYFSYDVKMKEKGDIPEGYSVSREKKERFSLILESASTNQTSMYLCASAEAGFEQPQHFGDGTRLSIL.